The rows below give T cell receptor beta chains drawn from one sample of a study of blood T cell repertoires in COVID-19. Libraries were prepared by immunoSEQ multiplex PCR; TCRdb keeps only in-frame clonotypes and omits some of them. The sample carries about 210,000 clones, about 91% recorded once. The sequenced sample was PBMCs or T cells enriched from blood (not recorded which). The source is a man aged 18-30 years with acute COVID-19. The conserved cysteine and the conserved F or W are not part of the CDR3 here. A D gene is named only where the DNA matches it firmly. A clone size is listed for some rows: how often the clone was seen (once, few, many), or a class if it is expanded.

D,J,V,size,CDR3
NA,TRBJ1-4,TRBV4-2,NA,ASSLQATNEKLF
NA,TRBJ1-6,TRBV28,few,ASSFLGGGSPLH
TRBD1,TRBJ1-2,TRBV7-9,NA,ASSSGGLGYGYT
NA,TRBJ2-2,TRBV21-1,few,ASSKLTRGTGTGELF
TRBD1,TRBJ2-7,TRBV5-4,NA,ASSRQGVSYEQY
TRBD1,TRBJ2-7,TRBV7-6,NA,ASSQGQSYEQY
NA,TRBJ2-6,TRBV29-1,NA,SVGTEAGANVLT
TRBD2,TRBJ2-3,TRBV6-5,NA,ASSRDYTDTQY
NA,TRBJ2-7,TRBV10-2,NA,ASSGAGQSYEQY
NA,TRBJ1-5,TRBV18,NA,ASSPGGEGNQPQH